This section outlines one T cell receptor beta chain sequence together with its context. Assay: immunoSEQ multiplex PCR; the TCRdb copy retains only in-frame clones and omits some. The profile shows 200,000 to 300,000 clones, over 80% of them singletons. The source of the sample is a study of blood T cell repertoires in COVID-19. Germline V CDR1 and CDR2: LNHDA, SQIVND (reference sequence). This CDR3 comprises 14 residues. V gave up 4 bases and J gave up 1 base, with 8 bases separating them. Sequenced sample: peripheral blood. This TCR was sampled from a woman aged 40 to 55 with acute or convalescent COVID-19. The chain couples TRBV19 to TRBJ1-3, with D uncertain. The CDR3 sequence: CASSTRGSGNTIYF. The DNA of the CDR3 is TGTGCCAGTAGTACCCGGGGATCTGGAAACACCATATATTTT. Complete variable domain (other parts from reference TRBV19 and TRBJ1-3): DGGITQSPKYLFRKEGQNVTLSCEQNLNHDAMYWYRQDPGQGLRLIYYSQIVNDFQKGDIAEGYSVSREKKESFPLTVTSAQKNPTAFYLCASSTRGSGNTIYFGEGSWLTVV.